This entry describes one TCR beta chain. The antigen remains unidentified. This sample was included in a study of Tregs in tolerant kidney transplant recipients. Looked up from germline, CDR1 is SGDLS and CDR2 is YYNGEE. The CDR3 runs 15 residues. The germline V and J ends were trimmed by 2 bases and 4 bases, with 13 bases remaining between them. Study observations and caveats: Validation in larger populations is needed because few patients were studied.

Produced via immunoSEQ multiplex PCR; TCRdb's table is partial and in-frame only. The sample carries around 61,000 clones, around 88% recorded once. The chain joins TRBV9 to TRBJ2-1; tentatively, D is TRBD1 (5 bases). This TCR was sampled from a human donor in good health. The sequencing input was CD4+ T cells from blood. The CDR3 spells CASSVLVGPYNEQFF. CDR3 coding DNA: TGTGCCAGCAGCGTTCTAGTGGGGCCGTACAATGAGCAGTTCTTC.